This TCR beta chain was captured in a study of shared clonotypes between healthy human individuals. Findings and caveats of the study: Although depth was large, rarefaction showed that sequencing of the sorted subsets was incomplete. Naive subsets usually exceeded memory subsets in estimated richness.

Each sample came from a Caucasian adult donor living in Nashville, Tennessee. The CDR3 is 15 residues long. The V segment lost 5 bases and the J segment 0 bases; nucleotides outside the gene matches: 7. CDR1 is SGHVS and CDR2 is FQNEAQ in the germline V gene. In the original processing: ImmunoSEQ supplied junction-only sequences lacking quality scores, so filtering was different. Clones were sequenced by immunoSEQ multiplex PCR, and TCRdb holds only the in-frame ones, with some missing. That table gives V, J and clone size, and the DNA gave D and trimming. The profile shows millions of clones, about 92% of them singletons. A remark on this clone: The antigen is unknown.

This receptor was identified in a man younger than 35 in good health. Some clones in this sample may be carry-over from other donors' samples. Input material: naive CD4+ T cells from PBMCs. Subset in this sample: CD45RA+ positively selected. The genes are TRBV7-8 and TRBJ2-7, with TRBD1 matching 7 bases. The CDR3 DNA is TGTGCCAGCAGCGGGACAGCTCAGAGCTCCTACGAGCAGTACTTC. Translation gives CASSGTAQSSYEQYF.